These T cell receptor beta chains were read from a single sample in a study of blood T cell repertoires in COVID-19. Method: immunoSEQ multiplex PCR; TCRdb's copy keeps in-frame clones and lacks some. The sample includes 140,000 or so clones, approximately 80% seen only once; the top ten take about 5%. The sample consisted of peripheral blood. The source of these receptors is a woman between 50 and 59 years old with acute or convalescent COVID-19. The CDR3 runs from the conserved cysteine through the conserved F or W. The order of the fields is CDR3 DNA, CDR3 protein, clone size, D gene, V gene, J gene. D genes are given only for firm matches. Rows give clone size only sometimes, using once, few, many, or a class for an expanded clone.

TGTGCCAGCAGTCAATTCCCGGGACAGGGGGCGACGGGCTACACCTTC	CASSQFPGQGATGYTF	NA	TRBD1	TRBV7-9	TRBJ1-2
TGTGCCTGCCAAAAAGACCGATCAGGGGGAAGCTACGAGCAGTACTTC	CACQKDRSGGSYEQYF	NA	TRBD1	TRBV30	TRBJ2-7
TGTGCCAGCGCCCCCAGGGAGGGTTGGGAAAAACTGTTTTTT	CASAPREGWEKLFF	NA	NA	TRBV7-8	TRBJ1-4
TGTGCCAGCAGCGGCCAGGTTGGAAGGGAGACCCAGTACTTC	CASSGQVGRETQYF	NA	NA	TRBV9	TRBJ2-5
TGTGCCAGCAGCCGAAAAGACACGACAGGGTGGGTTTCACCCCTCCACTTT	CASSRKDTTGWVSPLHF	NA	TRBD1	TRBV4-2	TRBJ1-6
TGTGCCAGCAGTGGACAGGGGGGCGAGCAGTACTTC	CASSGQGGEQYF	NA	TRBD1	TRBV12-3/TRBV12-4	TRBJ2-7
TGTGCCAGCAGACCTCATACTACAGATACGCAGTATTTT	CASRPHTTDTQYF	NA	NA	TRBV6-2/TRBV6-3	TRBJ2-3
TGTGCCAGCAGTTTCCACGGAGGAACAGGGACCATGGAGCTGTTTTTT	CASSFHGGTGTMELFF	NA	NA	TRBV28	TRBJ2-2
TGTGCCAGCAGCTTAAATCTAGCGGGGTTAGAGGAGCAGTTCTTC	CASSLNLAGLEEQFF	once	TRBD2	TRBV7-3	TRBJ2-1
TGTGCCAGCAGTGAAGCGGGCTCTCGACCAACTAATGAAAAACTGTTTTTT	CASSEAGSRPTNEKLFF	NA	NA	TRBV2	TRBJ1-4
TGTGCCAGCAGCTCGTCTCCGGGACAGGAGAACCGAAACACCATATATTTT	CASSSSPGQENRNTIYF	NA	TRBD1	TRBV5-5	TRBJ1-3
TGTGCCAGCAGCGCTCTAACAGGGGGAACTGAAGCTTTCTTT	CASSALTGGTEAFF	NA	TRBD1	TRBV9	TRBJ1-1
TGTGCCAGCAGCGAAGGGGGAGGTGGGGGCTATGGCTACACCTTC	CASSEGGGGGYGYTF	NA	NA	TRBV3-1/TRBV3-2	TRBJ1-2
TGTGCCAGCAGCGCAGGGGGAACCTACAATGAGCAGTTCTTC	CASSAGGTYNEQFF	NA	TRBD1	TRBV9	TRBJ2-1
TGCGCCAGCAGCTTCTCAGGGAAGGCTGAAGCTTTCTTT	CASSFSGKAEAFF	NA	NA	TRBV5-1	TRBJ1-1
TGTGCCAGCAGCTTACTGGGCGACGAGCAGTACTTC	CASSLLGDEQYF	once	NA	TRBV5-4	TRBJ2-7
TGTGCCAGTAGTCGGACAGGGGTTGGGGACACTGAAGCTTTCTTT	CASSRTGVGDTEAFF	NA	TRBD1	TRBV19	TRBJ1-1
TGTGCCAGCAGTTACGCTAATCCGGGACTAGCGGGGGGGCCAATAGATACGCAGTATTTT	CASSYANPGLAGGPIDTQYF	NA	TRBD2	TRBV6-2/TRBV6-3	TRBJ2-3
TGTGCCAGCAGCCCCACCTACGAGCAGTACTTC	CASSPTYEQYF	NA	NA	TRBV2	TRBJ2-7
TGTGCCAGCAGCAAGGGACTAGCGGGGTCGGATACGCAGTATTTT	CASSKGLAGSDTQYF	NA	TRBD2	TRBV7-3	TRBJ2-3
TGTGCCAGCAGCCCGGACAGGGGAGGTGAAAAACTGTTTTTT	CASSPDRGGEKLFF	NA	TRBD1	TRBV7-2	TRBJ1-4
TGTGCCAGCAGCCTGCGACAGGGGAACACTGAAGCTTTCTTT	CASSLRQGNTEAFF	NA	TRBD1	TRBV7-9	TRBJ1-1
TGTGCAAGTCGCTTTACAGGGGTCATGAACACTGAAGCTTTCTTT	CASRFTGVMNTEAFF	NA	NA	TRBV12-2	TRBJ1-1
TGTGCCAGCTCGACAGGAGAAGATTCACCCCTCCACTTT	CASSTGEDSPLHF	NA	NA	TRBV18	TRBJ1-6
TGTGCCAGCAGCCAGCACGCAGGGGGAAGCGGTCGTAACACTGAAGCTTTCTTT	CASSQHAGGSGRNTEAFF	NA	TRBD1	TRBV3-1/TRBV3-2	TRBJ1-1
TGTGCCAGCAGCTTTGAAACTTCCTACGAGCAGTACTTC	CASSFETSYEQYF	few	NA	TRBV7-8	TRBJ2-7
TGTGCCAGTAGTATTTGGAGCTCCTATAATTCACCCCTCCACTTT	CASSIWSSYNSPLHF	NA	NA	TRBV19	TRBJ1-6
TGTGCCAGCAGTTACTACCAGGGGGCGGGTCAGCCCCAGCATTTT	CASSYYQGAGQPQHF	NA	TRBD1	TRBV6-5	TRBJ1-5
TGTGCCTGGAGTGGGCGGGGGGGTTACAATGAGCAGTTCTTC	CAWSGRGGYNEQFF	NA	TRBD2	TRBV28	TRBJ2-1
TGTGCCAGCAGCAAGGGGCGGGGAGAGAACACTGAAGCTTTCTTT	CASSKGRGENTEAFF	NA	NA	TRBV6-5	TRBJ1-1
TGTGCCAGCAGCTTAGGGGCTAGCGGGAGTAATGAGCAGTTCTTC	CASSLGASGSNEQFF	NA	TRBD2	TRBV7-3	TRBJ2-1
TGCGCCAGCAGCCAAGAGAGGGATGAAAAACTGTTTTTT	CASSQERDEKLFF	once	NA	TRBV4-3	TRBJ1-4
TGTGCCAGCAGCTTAACAGGGGTATCAAGGGAGCAGTACTTC	CASSLTGVSREQYF	NA	TRBD1	TRBV5-6	TRBJ2-7
TGTGCCAGCAGTTTATTAACTTTGGCTGGAAACACCATATATTTT	CASSLLTLAGNTIYF	NA	NA	TRBV28	TRBJ1-3
TGTGCCAGCTCACCACTGGGGGGGGAAGCTTTCTTT	CASSPLGGEAFF	NA	NA	TRBV18	TRBJ1-1
TGTGCCAGCAGTTTCCAGTCGGGTGGAGGGGAGTCAGCTTTCTTT	CASSFQSGGGESAFF	NA	NA	TRBV28	TRBJ1-1
TGTGCCTGGAGTGTTGAGGAGTCACCCCTCCACTTT	CAWSVEESPLHF	NA	NA	TRBV30	TRBJ1-6
TGCGCCAGCAGCCAAGTGGAGACAGGGGAATACGAGCAGTACTTC	CASSQVETGEYEQYF	NA	TRBD1	TRBV4-1	TRBJ2-7
TGTGCCAGCAGTTACTCCCCCCGGGGGCCCCAGCATTTT	CASSYSPRGPQHF	many	NA	TRBV6-5	TRBJ1-5
TGTGCCACCAGTGAATCCGGGACAGGGACGACCGGGGAGCTGTTTTTT	CATSESGTGTTGELFF	NA	TRBD1	TRBV24-1	TRBJ2-2
TGCGCCAGCAGCCAGGGAGCGGGGCGCCCAGATACGCAGTATTTT	CASSQGAGRPDTQYF	NA	TRBD2	TRBV4-3	TRBJ2-3
TGTGCCAGCAGTTACCCCGGACAGACTGAAGCTTTCTTT	CASSYPGQTEAFF	NA	NA	TRBV6-5	TRBJ1-1
TGTGCCAGCAACCTAAATTTAGCGGGGGGATACGAGCAGTACTTC	CASNLNLAGGYEQYF	NA	TRBD2	TRBV6-6	TRBJ2-7
TGCGCCAGCAGCAACAGGGGGGAGTATGGCTACACCTTC	CASSNRGEYGYTF	NA	TRBD1	TRBV5-1	TRBJ1-2
TGTGCCAGCAGCCAAGCGGGTTTCGGGGGGCACTACGAGCAGTACTTC	CASSQAGFGGHYEQYF	NA	NA	TRBV3-1/TRBV3-2	TRBJ2-7
TGCGCCAGCAGCCAAGGGTGGGGGGGCACAGATACGCAGTATTTT	CASSQGWGGTDTQYF	NA	NA	TRBV4-3	TRBJ2-3
TGTGCCAGCAGCCCGGGACAGGGCTACGAAAAACTGTTTTTT	CASSPGQGYEKLFF	NA	TRBD1	TRBV7-9	TRBJ1-4
TGTGCCGCACAGGGTACCCTAAATCAGCCCCAGCATTTT	CAAQGTLNQPQHF	NA	NA	TRBV28	TRBJ1-5
TGTGCCAGCAGCCAAGCGACAGGGGGAGACTTCTATGGCTACACCTTC	CASSQATGGDFYGYTF	NA	TRBD1	TRBV4-2	TRBJ1-2
TGCAGTGCTAGTTCCGGGACGGGACTCTATGGCTACACCTTC	CSASSGTGLYGYTF	NA	NA	TRBV20-1	TRBJ1-2
TGTGCCAGCAGCTTTAGCTACGGTTCCTACGAGCAGTACTTC	CASSFSYGSYEQYF	NA	NA	TRBV7-3	TRBJ2-7
TGTGCCAGTAGCACAGGGGTATGGACTGAAGCTTTCTTT	CASSTGVWTEAFF	NA	TRBD1	TRBV19	TRBJ1-1
TGTGCCAGCAGCTTGGCCTCTCGCACAGATACGCAGTATTTT	CASSLASRTDTQYF	NA	NA	TRBV5-6	TRBJ2-3
TGCGCCAGCAGCTCACAGGGGGGATCGAACACCGGGGAGCTGTTTTTT	CASSSQGGSNTGELFF	NA	TRBD1	TRBV5-1	TRBJ2-2
TGTGCCAGCCAAAACCGAACCGGGACAGCTTTGTACACCGGGGAGCTGTTTTTT	CASQNRTGTALYTGELFF	NA	TRBD1	TRBV6-4	TRBJ2-2
TGTGCCAGCAGAGGGCAGGGTAATCAGCCCCAGCATTTT	CASRGQGNQPQHF	NA	NA	TRBV27	TRBJ1-5
TGTGCCAGTAGCGACAGGGAAAACTATGGCTACACCTTC	CASSDRENYGYTF	NA	TRBD1	TRBV19	TRBJ1-2
TGTGCCAGCAGTGAACTGAACTGGGGGCTAGCTTTCTTT	CASSELNWGLAFF	NA	NA	TRBV6-1	TRBJ1-1
TGTGCCAGCAGCGTGGACAGCTTAACCGGGGAGCTGTTTTTT	CASSVDSLTGELFF	NA	NA	TRBV7-9	TRBJ2-2